This note documents a single T cell receptor beta chain sequence. The data were obtained in a study of patients and donors after allogeneic stem cell transplantation. V lost 6 bases and J lost 4, with 5 bases in between. The CDR3 sequence is 11 residues long. TCRdb used MiXCR to reprocess the RT-PCR reads, holding one entry per CDR3 protein. The sample holds about 160,000 distinct CDR3 sequences, approximately 25% seen once. The sequencing input was blood, either unsorted or a sorted T cell fraction (not recorded which). The chain uses TRBV12-3 or TRBV12-4 and TRBJ2-3, with D uncertain. The sequence was obtained from a human donor who was either an allogeneic HSCT recipient or a stem cell or donor lymphocyte infusion donor (not recorded which). It is not recorded whose cells these are; they may come from a transplant donor. CDR3 sequence (DNA): TGTGCCAGCAGCTCCCCAGATACGCAGTATTTT. It is translated as CASSSPDTQYF.